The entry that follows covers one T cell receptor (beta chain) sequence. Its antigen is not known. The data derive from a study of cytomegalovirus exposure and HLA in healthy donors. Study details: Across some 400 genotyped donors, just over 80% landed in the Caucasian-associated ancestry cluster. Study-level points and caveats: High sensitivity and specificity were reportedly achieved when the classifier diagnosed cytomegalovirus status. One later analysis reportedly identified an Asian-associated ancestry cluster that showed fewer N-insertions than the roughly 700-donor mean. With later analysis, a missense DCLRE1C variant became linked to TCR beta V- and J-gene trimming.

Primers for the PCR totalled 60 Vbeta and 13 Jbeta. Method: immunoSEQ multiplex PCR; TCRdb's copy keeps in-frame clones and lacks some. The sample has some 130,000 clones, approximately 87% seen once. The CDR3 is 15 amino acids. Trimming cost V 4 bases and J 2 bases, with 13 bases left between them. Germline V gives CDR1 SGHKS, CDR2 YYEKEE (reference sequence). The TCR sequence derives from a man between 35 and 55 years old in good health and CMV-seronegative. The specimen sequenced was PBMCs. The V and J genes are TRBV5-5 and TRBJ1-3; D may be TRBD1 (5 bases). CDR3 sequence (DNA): TGTGCCAGCAGCAGCGGGGCAAGCGCTGGAAACACCATATATTTT. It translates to CASSSGASAGNTIYF.